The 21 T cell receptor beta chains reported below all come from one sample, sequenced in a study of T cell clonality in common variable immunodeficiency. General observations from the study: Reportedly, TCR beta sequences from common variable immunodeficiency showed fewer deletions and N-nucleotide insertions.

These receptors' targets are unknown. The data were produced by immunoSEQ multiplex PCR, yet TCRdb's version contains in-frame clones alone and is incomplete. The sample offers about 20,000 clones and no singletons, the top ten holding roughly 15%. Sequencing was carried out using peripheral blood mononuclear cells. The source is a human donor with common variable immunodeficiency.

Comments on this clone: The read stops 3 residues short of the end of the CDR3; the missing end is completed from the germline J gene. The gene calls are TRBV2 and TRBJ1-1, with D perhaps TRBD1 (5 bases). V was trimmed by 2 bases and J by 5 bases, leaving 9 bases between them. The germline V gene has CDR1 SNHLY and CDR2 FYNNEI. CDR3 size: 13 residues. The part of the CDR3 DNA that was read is TGTGCCAGCAGTGAATACCAGGGTACTGAA. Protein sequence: CASSEYQGTE. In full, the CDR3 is CASSEYQGTEAFF.

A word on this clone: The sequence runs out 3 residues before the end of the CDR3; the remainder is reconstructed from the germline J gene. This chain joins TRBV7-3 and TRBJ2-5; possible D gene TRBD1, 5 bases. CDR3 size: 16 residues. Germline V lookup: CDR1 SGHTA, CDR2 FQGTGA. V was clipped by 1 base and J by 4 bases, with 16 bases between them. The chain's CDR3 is CASSLKGQVLGETQYF. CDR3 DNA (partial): TGTGCCAGCAGCTTAAAGGGGCAGGTTCTGGGAGAGACC.

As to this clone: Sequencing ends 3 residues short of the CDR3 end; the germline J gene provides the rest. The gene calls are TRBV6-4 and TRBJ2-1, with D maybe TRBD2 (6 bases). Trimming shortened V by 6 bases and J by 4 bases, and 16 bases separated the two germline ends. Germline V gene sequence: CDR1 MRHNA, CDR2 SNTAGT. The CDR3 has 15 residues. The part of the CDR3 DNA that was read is TGTGCCAGCAGCACGTGGGGGGAGGCATACAATGAG. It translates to CASSTWGEAYNE. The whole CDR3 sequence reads CASSTWGEAYNEQFF.

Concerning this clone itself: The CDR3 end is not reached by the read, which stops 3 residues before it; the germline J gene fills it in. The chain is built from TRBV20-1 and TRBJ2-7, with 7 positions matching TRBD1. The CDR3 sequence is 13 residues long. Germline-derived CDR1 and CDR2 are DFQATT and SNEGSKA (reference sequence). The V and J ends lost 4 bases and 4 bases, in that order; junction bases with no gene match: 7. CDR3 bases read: TGCAGTGCTATGGACAGGCCCACATACGAG. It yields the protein CSAMDRPTYE. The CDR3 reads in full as CSAMDRPTYEQYF.

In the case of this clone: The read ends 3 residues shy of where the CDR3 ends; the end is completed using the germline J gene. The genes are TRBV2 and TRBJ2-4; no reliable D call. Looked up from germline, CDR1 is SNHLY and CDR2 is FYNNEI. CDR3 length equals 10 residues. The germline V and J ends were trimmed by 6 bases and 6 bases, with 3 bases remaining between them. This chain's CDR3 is CASSLNIQYF. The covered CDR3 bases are TGTGCCAGCAGCTTAAACATT. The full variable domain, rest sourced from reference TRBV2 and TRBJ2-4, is EPEVTQTPSHQVTQMGQEVILRCVPISNHLYFYWYRQILGQKVEFLVSFYNNEISEKSEIFDDQFSVERPDGSNFTLKIRSTKLEDSAMYFCASSLNIQYFGAGTRLSVL.

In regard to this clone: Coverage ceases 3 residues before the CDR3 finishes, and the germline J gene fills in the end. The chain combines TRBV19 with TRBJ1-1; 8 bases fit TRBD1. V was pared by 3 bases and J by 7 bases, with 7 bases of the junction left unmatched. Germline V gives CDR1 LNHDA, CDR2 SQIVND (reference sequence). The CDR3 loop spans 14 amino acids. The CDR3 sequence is CASSIRQGRGEAFF. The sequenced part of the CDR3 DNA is TGTGCCAGTAGTATTCGACAGGGGCGGGGTGAA.

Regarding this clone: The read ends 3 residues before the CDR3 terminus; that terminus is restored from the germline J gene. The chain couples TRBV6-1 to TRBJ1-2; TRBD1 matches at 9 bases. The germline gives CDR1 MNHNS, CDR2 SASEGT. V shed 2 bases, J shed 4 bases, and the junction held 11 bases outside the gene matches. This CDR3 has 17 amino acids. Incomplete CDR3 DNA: TGTGCCAGCAGTGAACTCCCGGGACAGGGAGTGAGCTATGGC. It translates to CASSELPGQGVSYG. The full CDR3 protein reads CASSELPGQGVSYGYTF.

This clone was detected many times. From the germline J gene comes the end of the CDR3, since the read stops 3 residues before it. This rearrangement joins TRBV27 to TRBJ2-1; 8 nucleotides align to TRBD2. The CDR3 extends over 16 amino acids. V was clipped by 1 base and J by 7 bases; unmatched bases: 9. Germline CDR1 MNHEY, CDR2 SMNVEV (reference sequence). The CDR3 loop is CASSLFLSGRWNEQFF. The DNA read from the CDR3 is TGTGCCAGCAGTTTATTCCTCAGCGGGAGATGGAATGAG.

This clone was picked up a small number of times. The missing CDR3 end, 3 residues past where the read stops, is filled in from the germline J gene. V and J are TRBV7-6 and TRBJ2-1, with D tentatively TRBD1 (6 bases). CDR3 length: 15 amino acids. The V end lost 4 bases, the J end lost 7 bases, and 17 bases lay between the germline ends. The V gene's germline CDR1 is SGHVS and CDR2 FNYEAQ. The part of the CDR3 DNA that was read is TGTGCCAGCAGCTCATTCTCCTTAGGGACAAATGAG. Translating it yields CASSSFSLGTNE. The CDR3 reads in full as CASSSFSLGTNEQFF.

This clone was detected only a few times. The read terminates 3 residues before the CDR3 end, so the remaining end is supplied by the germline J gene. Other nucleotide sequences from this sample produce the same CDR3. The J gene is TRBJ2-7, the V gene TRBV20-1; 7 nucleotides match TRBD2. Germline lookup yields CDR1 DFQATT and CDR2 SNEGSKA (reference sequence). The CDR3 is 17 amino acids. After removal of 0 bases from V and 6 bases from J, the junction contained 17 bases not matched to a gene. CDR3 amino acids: CSARDMLAGVPTVEQYF. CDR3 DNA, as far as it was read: TGCAGTGCTAGAGATATGCTGGCGGGAGTGCCGACGGTCGAG.

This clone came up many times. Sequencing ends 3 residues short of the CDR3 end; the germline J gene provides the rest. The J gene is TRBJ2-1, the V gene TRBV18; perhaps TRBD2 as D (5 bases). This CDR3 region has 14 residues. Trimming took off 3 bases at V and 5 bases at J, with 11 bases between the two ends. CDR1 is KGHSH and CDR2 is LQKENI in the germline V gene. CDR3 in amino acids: CASSPRGFDNEQFF. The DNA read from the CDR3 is TGTGCCAGCTCACCGAGAGGGTTCGACAATGAG.

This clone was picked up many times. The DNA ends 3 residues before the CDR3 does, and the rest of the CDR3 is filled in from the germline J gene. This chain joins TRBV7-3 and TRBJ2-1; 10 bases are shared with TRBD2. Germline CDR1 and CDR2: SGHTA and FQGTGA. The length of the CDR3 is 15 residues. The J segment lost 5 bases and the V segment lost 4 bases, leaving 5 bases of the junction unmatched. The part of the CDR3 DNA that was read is TGTGCCAGCAGCTACACTAGCGGGATTAACAATGAG. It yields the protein CASSYTSGINNE. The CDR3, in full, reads CASSYTSGINNEQFF. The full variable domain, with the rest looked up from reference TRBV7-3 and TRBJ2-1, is GAGVSQTPSNKVTEKGKYVELRCDPISGHTALYWYRQSLGQGPEFLIYFQGTGAADDSGLPNDRFFAVRPEGSVSTLKIQRTERGDSAVYLCASSYTSGINNEQFFGPGTRLTVL.

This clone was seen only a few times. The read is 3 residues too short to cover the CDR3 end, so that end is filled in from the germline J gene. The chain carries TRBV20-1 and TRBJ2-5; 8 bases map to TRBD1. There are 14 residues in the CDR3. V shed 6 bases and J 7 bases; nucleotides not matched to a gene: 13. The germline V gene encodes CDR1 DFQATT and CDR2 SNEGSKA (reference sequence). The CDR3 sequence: CSAASGQAAWTQYF. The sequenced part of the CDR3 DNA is TGCAGTGCCGCATCGGGACAGGCGGCGTGGACC.

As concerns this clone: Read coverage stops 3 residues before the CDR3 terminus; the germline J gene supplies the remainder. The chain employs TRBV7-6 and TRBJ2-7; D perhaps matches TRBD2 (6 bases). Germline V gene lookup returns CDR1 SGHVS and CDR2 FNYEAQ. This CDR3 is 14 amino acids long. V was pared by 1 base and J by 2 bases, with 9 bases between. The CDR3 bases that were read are TGTGCCAGCAGCTTAGGCGGGGAAACCTACGAG. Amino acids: CASSLGGETYE. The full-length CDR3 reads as CASSLGGETYEQYF.

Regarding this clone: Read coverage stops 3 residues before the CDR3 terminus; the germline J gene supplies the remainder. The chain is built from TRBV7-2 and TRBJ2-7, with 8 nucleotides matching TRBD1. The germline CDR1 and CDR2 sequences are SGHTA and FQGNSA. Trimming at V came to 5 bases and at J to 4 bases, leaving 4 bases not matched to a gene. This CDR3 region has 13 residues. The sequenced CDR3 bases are TGTGCCAGCAGCCGTGACAGGGGTTACGAG. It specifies CASSRDRGYE. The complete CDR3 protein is CASSRDRGYEQYF.

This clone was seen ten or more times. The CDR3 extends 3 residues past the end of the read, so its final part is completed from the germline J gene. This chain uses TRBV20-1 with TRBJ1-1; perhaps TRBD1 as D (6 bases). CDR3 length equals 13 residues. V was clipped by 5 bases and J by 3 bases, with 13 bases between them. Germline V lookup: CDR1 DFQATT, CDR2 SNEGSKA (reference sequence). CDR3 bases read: TGCAGTGCTGCGGGGGGGGGCCACACTGAA. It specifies CSAAGGGHTE. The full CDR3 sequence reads CSAAGGGHTEAFF.

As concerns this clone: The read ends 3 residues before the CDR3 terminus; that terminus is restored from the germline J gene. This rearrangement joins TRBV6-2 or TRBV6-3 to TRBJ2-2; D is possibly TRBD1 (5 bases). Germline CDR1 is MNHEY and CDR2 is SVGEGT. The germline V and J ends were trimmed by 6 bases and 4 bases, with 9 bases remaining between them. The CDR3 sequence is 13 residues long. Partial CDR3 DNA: TGTGCCAGCAGCAACAGGTTCACCGGGGAG. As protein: CASSNRFTGE. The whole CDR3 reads CASSNRFTGELFF.

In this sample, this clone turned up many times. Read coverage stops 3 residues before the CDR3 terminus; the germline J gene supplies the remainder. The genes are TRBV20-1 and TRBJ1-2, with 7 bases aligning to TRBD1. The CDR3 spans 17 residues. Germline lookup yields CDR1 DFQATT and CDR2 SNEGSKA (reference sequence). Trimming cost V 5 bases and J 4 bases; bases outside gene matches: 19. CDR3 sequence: CSAGTQGIGMIRYGYTF. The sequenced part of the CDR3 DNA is TGCAGTGCTGGGACACAGGGGATAGGAATGATCCGCTATGGC.

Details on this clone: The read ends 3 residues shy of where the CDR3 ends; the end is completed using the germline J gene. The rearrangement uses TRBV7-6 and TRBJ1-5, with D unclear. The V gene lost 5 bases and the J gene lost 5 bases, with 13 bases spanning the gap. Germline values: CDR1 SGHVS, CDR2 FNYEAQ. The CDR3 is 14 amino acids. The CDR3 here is CASSPYSGDQPQHF. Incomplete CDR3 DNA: TGTGCCAGCAGCCCTTACTCCGGGGATCAGCCC.

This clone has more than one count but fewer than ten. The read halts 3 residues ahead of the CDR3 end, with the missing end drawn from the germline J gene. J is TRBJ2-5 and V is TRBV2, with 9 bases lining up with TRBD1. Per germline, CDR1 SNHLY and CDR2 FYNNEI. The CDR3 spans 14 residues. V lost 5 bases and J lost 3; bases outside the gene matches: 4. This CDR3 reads CASSWTGEKETQYF. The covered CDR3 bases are TGTGCCAGCAGTTGGACAGGGGAGAAAGAGACC.

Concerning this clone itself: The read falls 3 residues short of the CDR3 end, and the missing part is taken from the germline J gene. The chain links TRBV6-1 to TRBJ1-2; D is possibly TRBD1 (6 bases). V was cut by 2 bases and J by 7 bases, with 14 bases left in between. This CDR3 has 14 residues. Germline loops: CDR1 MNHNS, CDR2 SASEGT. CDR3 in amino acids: CASSESPGVAGYTF. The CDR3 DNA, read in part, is TGTGCCAGCAGTGAATCGCCAGGGGTCGCTGGC.